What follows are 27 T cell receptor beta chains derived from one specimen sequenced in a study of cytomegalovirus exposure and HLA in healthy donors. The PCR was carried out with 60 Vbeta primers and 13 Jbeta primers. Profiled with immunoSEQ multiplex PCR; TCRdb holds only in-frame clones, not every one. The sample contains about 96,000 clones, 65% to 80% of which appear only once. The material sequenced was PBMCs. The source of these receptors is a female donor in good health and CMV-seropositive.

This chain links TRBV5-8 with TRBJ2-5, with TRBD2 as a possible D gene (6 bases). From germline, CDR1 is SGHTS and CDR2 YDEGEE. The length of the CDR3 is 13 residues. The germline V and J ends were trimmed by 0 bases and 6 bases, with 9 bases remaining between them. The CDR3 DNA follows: TGTGCCAGCAGCTTGGAGACTAGGAAGACCCAGTACTTC. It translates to CASSLETRKTQYF. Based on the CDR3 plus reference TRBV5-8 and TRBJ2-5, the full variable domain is EAGVTQSPTHLIKTRGQQATLRCSPISGHTSVYWYQQALGLGLQFLLWYDEGEERNRGNFPPRFSGRQFPNYSSELNVNALELEDSALYLCASSLETRKTQYFGPGTRLLVL.

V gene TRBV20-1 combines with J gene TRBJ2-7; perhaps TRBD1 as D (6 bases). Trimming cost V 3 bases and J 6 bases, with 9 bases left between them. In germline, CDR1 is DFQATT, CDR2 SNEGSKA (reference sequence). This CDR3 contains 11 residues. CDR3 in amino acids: CSARSGVEQYF. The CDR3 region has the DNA TGCAGTGCTAGGTCAGGGGTCGAGCAGTACTTC.

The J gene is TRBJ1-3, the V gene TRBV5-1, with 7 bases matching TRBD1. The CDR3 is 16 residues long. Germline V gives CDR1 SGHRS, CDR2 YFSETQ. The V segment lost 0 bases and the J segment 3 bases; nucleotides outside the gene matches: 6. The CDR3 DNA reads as TGCGCCAGCAGCTTGGCCCCAGGACAGGTTGGAAACACCATATATTTT. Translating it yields CASSLAPGQVGNTIYF.

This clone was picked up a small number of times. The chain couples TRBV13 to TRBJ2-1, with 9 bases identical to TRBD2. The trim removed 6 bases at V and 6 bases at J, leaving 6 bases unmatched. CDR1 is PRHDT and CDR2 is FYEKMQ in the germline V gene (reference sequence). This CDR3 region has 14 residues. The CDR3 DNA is TGTGCCAGCAGTTGGGCGGGAGGGGTCAATGAGCAGTTCTTC. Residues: CASSWAGGVNEQFF.

In DNA, the CDR3 is TGCAGTGCCCTACAAGAGACCCAGTACTTC. Translated, it gives CSALQETQYF. The chain couples TRBV20-1 to TRBJ2-5; D not certain. V was shortened by 6 bases and J by 2 bases, with 4 bases between the two germline ends. Looked up from germline, CDR1 is DFQATT and CDR2 is SNEGSKA (reference sequence). CDR3 length: 10 residues.

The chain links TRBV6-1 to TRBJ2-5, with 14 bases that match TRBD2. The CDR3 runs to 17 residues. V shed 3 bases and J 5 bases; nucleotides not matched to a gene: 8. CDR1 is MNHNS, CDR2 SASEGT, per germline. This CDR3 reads CASSEGLAGAGGETQYF. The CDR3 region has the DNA TGTGCCAGCAGTGAGGGACTAGCGGGGGCCGGAGGGGAGACCCAGTACTTC.

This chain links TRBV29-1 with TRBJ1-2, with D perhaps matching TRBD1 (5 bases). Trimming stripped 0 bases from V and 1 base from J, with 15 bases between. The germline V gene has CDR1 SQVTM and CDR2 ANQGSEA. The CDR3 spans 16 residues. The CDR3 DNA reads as TGCAGCGTTGAAGACCAGAAGGGGCGGGATAACTATGGCTACACCTTC. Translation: CSVEDQKGRDNYGYTF.

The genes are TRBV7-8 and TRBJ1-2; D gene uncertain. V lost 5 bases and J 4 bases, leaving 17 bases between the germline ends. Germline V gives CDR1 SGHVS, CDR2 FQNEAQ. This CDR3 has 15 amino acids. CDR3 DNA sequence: TGTGCCAGCAGCCCCGAGGTTGACTCGGGCTATGGCTACACCTTC. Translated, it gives CASSPEVDSGYGYTF.

The CDR3 DNA reads as TGTGCCAGCAGCGCGACGGGTGAAAAACTGTTTTTT. Its protein product is CASSATGEKLFF. The gene calls are TRBV7-2 and TRBJ1-4; D is undetermined. Deletions cut 5 bases from V and 7 bases from J, with 8 bases between. The CDR3 totals 12 residues. The germline V gene encodes CDR1 SGHTA and CDR2 FQGNSA.

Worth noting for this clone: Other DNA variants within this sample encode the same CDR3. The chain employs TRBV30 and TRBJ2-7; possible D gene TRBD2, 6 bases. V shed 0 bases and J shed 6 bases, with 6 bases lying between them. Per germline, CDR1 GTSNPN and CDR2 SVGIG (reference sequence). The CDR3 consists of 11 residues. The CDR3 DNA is TGTGCCTGGAGTGTGGGGGGCGAGCAGTACTTC. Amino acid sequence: CAWSVGGEQYF.

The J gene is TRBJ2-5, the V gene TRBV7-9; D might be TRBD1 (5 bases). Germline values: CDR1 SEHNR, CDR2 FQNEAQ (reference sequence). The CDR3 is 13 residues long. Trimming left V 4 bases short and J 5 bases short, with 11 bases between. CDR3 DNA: TGTGCCAGCAGCTCTTTGGGGCGGGAGACCCAGTACTTC. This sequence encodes CASSSLGRETQYF.

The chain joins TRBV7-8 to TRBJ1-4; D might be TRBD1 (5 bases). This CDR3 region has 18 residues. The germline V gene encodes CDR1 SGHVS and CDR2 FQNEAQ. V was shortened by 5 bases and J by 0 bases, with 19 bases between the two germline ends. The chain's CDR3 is CASSPDPGWVSTNEKLFF. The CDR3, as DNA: TGTGCCAGCAGCCCAGACCCAGGGTGGGTGTCAACTAATGAAAAACTGTTTTTT.

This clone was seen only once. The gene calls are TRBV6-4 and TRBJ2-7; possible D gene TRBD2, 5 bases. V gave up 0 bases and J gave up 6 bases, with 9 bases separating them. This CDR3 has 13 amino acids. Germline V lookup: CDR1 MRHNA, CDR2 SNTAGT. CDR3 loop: CASSDSLEGEQYF. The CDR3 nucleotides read TGTGCCAGCAGTGACTCGTTAGAGGGCGAGCAGTACTTC.

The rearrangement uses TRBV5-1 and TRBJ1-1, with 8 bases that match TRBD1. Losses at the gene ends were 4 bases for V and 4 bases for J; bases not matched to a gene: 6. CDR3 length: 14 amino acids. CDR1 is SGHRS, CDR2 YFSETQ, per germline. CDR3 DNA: TGCGCCAGCAGCCTACAGGGGGGTTCCACTGAAGCTTTCTTT. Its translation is CASSLQGGSTEAFF.

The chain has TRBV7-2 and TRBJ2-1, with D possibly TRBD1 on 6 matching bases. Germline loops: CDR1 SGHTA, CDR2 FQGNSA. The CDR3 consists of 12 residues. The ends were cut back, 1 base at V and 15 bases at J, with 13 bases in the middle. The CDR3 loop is CASSLDRQGMFF. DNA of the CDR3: TGTGCCAGCAGCTTAGACCGGCAGGGGATGTTCTTC.

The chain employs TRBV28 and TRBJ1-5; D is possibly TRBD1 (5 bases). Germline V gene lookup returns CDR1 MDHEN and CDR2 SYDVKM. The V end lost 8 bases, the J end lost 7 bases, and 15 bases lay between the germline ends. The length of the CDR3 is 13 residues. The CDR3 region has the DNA TGTGCCAGCCTCAGGGATTTGAGACAGCCCCAGCATTTT. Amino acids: CASLRDLRQPQHF.

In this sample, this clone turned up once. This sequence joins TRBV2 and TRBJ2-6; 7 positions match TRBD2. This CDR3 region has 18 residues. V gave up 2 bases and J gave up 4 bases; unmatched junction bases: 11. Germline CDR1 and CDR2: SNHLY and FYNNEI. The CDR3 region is CASSERGGEGPGANVLTF. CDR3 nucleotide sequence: TGTGCCAGCAGTGAAAGGGGCGGGGAGGGCCCAGGGGCCAACGTCCTGACTTTC.

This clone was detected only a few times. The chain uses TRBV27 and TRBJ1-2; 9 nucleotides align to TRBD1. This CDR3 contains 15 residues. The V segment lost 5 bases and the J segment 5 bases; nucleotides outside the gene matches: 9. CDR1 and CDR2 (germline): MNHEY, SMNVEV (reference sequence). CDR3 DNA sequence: TGTGCCAGCAGTAGCAGACAGGGGGACTTATATGGCTACACCTTC. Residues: CASSSRQGDLYGYTF.

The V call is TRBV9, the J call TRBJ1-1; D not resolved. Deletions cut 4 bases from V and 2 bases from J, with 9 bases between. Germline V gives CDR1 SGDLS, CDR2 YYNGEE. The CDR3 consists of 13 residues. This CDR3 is CASSPVPNTEAFF. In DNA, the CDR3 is TGTGCCAGCAGCCCTGTCCCTAACACTGAAGCTTTCTTT.

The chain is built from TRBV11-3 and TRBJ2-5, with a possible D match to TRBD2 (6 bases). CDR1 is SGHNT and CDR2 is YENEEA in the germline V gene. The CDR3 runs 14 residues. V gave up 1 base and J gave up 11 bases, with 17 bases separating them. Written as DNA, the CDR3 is TGTGCCAGCAGCTTAGCTAACAGCCCGGGAGAGCAGTACTTC. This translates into CASSLANSPGEQYF.

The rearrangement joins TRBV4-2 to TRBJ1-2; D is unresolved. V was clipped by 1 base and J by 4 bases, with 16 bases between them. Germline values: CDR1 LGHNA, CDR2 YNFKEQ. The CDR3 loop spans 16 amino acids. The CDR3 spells CASSQVRPPGGYGYTF. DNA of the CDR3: TGTGCCAGCAGCCAAGTCCGTCCGCCCGGCGGCTATGGCTACACCTTC.

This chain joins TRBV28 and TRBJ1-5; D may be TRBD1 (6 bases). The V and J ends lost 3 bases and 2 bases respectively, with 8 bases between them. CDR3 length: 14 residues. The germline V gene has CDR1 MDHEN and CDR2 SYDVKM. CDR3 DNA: TGTGCCAGCAGTTTTAACAGGGGCAATCAGCCCCAGCATTTT. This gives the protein CASSFNRGNQPQHF.

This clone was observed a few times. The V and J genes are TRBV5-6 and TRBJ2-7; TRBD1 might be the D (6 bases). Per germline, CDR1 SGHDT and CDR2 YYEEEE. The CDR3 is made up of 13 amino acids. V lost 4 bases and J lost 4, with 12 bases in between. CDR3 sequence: CASSPTGFYEQYF. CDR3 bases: TGTGCCAGCAGCCCGACAGGTTTTTACGAGCAGTACTTC.

CDR3: CASSLGRGEQYF. CDR3 nucleotides: TGTGCCAGCAGCTTAGGGCGGGGCGAGCAGTACTTC. V usage is TRBV7-2 and J usage is TRBJ2-7; maybe TRBD2 (6 bases). This CDR3 is 12 amino acids long. Germline V CDR1 and CDR2: SGHTA, FQGNSA. V was pared by 1 base and J by 6 bases, with 7 bases between. Using reference TRBV7-2 and TRBJ2-7 for the parts outside the CDR3, the full variable domain is GAGVSQSPSNKVTEKGKDVELRCDPISGHTALYWYRQSLGQGLEFLIYFQGNSAPDKSGLPSDRFSAERTGGSVSTLTIQRTQQEDSAVYLCASSLGRGEQYFGPGTRLTVT.

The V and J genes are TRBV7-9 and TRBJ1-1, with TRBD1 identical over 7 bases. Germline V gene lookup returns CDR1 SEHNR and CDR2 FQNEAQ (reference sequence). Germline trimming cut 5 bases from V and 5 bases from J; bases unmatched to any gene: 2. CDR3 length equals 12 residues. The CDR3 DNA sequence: TGTGCCAGCAGCCAGACAGGGACTGAAGCTTTCTTT. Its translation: CASSQTGTEAFF.

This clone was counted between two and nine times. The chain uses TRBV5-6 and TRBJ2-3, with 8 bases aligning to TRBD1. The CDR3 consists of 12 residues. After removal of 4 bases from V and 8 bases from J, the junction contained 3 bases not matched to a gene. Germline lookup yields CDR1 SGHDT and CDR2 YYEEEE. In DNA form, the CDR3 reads TGTGCCAGCAGCCCACAGGGGGGTACGCAGTATTTT. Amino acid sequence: CASSPQGGTQYF.

The CDR3 bases are TGCAGCGTTGGGACAGGGAGCTCCTACGAGCAGTACTTC. This codes for CSVGTGSSYEQYF. The chain is built from TRBV29-1 and TRBJ2-7; 8 nucleotides match TRBD1. Per the germline V gene, CDR1 is SQVTM and CDR2 is ANQGSEA. Unmatched junction bases numbered 2, after V lost 4 bases and J lost 0 bases. This CDR3 has 13 amino acids.